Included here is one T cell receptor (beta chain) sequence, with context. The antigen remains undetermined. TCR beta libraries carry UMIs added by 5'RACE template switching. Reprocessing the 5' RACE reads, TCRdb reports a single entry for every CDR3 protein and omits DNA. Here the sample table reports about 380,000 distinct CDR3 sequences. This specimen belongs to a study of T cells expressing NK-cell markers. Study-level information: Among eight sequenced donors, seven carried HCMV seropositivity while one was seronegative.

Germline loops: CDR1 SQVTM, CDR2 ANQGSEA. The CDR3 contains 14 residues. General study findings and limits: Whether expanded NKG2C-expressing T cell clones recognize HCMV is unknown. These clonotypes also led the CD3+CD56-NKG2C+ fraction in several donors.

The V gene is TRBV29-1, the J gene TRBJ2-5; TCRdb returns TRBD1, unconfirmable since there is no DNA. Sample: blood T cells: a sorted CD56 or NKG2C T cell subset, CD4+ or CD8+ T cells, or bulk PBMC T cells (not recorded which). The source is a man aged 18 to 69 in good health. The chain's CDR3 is CSVIGQGKGETQYF.